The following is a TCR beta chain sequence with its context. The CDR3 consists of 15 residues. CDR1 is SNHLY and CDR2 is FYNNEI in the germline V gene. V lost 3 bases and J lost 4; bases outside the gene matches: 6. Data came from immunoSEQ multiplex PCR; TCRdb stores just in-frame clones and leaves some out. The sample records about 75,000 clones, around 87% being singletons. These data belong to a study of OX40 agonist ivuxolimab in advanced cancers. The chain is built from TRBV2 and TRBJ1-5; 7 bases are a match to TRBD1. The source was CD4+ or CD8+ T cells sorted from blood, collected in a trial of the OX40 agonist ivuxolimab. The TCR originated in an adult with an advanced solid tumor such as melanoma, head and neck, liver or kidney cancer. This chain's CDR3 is CASSEGQRVNQPQHF. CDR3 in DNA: TGTGCCAGCAGTGAGGGACAGCGAGTGAATCAGCCCCAGCATTTT.